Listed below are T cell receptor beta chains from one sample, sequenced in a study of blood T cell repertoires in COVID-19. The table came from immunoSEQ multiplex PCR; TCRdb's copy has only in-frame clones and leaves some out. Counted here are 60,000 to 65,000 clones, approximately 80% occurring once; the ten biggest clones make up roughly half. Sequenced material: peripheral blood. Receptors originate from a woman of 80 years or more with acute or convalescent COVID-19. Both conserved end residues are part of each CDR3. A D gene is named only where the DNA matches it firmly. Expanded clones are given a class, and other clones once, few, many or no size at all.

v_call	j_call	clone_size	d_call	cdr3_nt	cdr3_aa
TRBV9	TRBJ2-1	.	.	TGTGCCAGCAGCGTAGCCCCTAGTTCGTACAATGAGCAGTTCTTC	CASSVAPSSYNEQFF
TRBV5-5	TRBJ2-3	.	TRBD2	TGTGCCAGCAGCGCGGGACTAGCGGGGGGTGGAGATACGCAGTATTTT	CASSAGLAGGGDTQYF
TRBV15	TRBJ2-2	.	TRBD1	TGTGCCACCAGCAGTCTGGACAGGGCGGGGACCGGGGAGCTGTTTTTT	CATSSLDRAGTGELFF
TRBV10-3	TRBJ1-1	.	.	TGTGCCATCAGTGAGCACAACCAGGGCTCTGGAACTGAAGCTTTCTTT	CAISEHNQGSGTEAFF
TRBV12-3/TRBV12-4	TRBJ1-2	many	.	TGTGCCAGCAGGGAACAGGGTATGAGTGGCTACACCTTC	CASREQGMSGYTF
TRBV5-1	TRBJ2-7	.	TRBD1	TGCGCCAGCAGCGTCCGGGACAGTAAAAACGAGCAGTACTTC	CASSVRDSKNEQYF
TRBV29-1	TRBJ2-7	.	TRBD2	TGCAGCGTTGAAGATGGGAGGGGAATCACCTACGAGCAGTACTTC	CSVEDGRGITYEQYF
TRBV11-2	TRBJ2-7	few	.	TGTGCCAGCAGCTCCACCGGTGGGACACGTTACTACGAGCAGTACTTC	CASSSTGGTRYYEQYF
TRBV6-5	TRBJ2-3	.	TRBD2	TGTGCCAGCAGGAACCCTAGCGGGAGGCCAGATACGCAGTATTTT	CASRNPSGRPDTQYF
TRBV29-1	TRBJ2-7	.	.	TGCAGCGTTGGACAGTACGAGCAGTACTTC	CSVGQYEQYF
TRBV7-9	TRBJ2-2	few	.	TGTGCCAGCTGCCCGGAGGGCTCCGGGGAGCTGTTTTTT	CASCPEGSGELFF
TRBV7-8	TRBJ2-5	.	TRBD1	TGTGCCAGCAGCAACGGACAGGCGGAGACCCAGTACTTC	CASSNGQAETQYF
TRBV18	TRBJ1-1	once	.	TGTGCCAGCTCACTTCAGGGGAAGGTCGTCACTGAAGCTTTCTTT	CASSLQGKVVTEAFF
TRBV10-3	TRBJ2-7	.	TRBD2	TGTGCCATCAGTTCCACTACTAGCGGGGTCTACGAGCAGTACTTC	CAISSTTSGVYEQYF
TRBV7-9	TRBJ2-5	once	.	TGTGCCAGCATGATATCGGGGGGCCGAGAGACCCAGTACTTC	CASMISGGRETQYF
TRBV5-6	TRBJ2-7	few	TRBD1	TGTGCCAGCAGCTGGGACAGGGGCAGCGAGCAGTACTTC	CASSWDRGSEQYF
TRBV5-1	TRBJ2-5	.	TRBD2	TGCGCCAGCAGAGAGAGACTAGCGGAGAAGCAAGAGACCCAGTACTTC	CASRERLAEKQETQYF
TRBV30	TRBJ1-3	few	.	TGTGCCTGGAGTGTACAGGCCGGAAGCTCTGGAAACACCATATATTTT	CAWSVQAGSSGNTIYF
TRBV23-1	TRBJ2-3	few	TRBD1	TGCGCCAGAGTCCCGGGACAGGGACGCACAGATACGCAGTATTTT	CARVPGQGRTDTQYF
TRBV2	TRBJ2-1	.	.	TGTGCCACCAGTCTCAGCGGAACCTACAATGAGCAGTTCTTC	CATSLSGTYNEQFF
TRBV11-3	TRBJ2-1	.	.	TGTGCCAGCAGCTTCGGGCTAGCTGAGGACAATGAGCAGTTCTTC	CASSFGLAEDNEQFF
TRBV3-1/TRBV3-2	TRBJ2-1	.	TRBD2	TGTGCCAGCAGCCCGGATACTAGCGGGAGAGTTTACAATGAGCAGTTCTTC	CASSPDTSGRVYNEQFF
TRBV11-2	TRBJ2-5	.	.	TGTGCCAGCAGCTCCCCCTTTGAGACCCAGTACTTC	CASSSPFETQYF
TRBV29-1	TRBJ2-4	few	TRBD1	TGCAGCGTTGTGGGACAGATAGCCAAAAACATTCAGTACTTC	CSVVGQIAKNIQYF
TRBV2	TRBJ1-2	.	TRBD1	TGTGCCAGCAGCTTGACAGGGGGAAGAAGCGGCTACACCTTC	CASSLTGGRSGYTF
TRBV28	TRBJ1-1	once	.	TGTGCCAGCGGTACAGGGTCAGGTACTGAAGCTTTCTTT	CASGTGSGTEAFF
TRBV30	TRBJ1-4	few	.	TGTGCCTGGAGTGGGACCCCCGGACTTGAAAAACTGTTTTTT	CAWSGTPGLEKLFF
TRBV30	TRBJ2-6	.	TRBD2	TGTGCCTGGGGGACTATAACCGGGGCCAACGTCCTGACTTTC	CAWGTITGANVLTF